This T cell receptor beta chain was captured in a study of blood T cells in healthy people across ages. Study at large: Using template switching, researchers captured about one barcoded beta molecule for each two T cells.

Collection of roughly 9.8 milliliters of peripheral blood was performed for each donor. It was with a sample-barcoded 5' primer and a J-beta primer mix that a second PCR of roughly 7 to 12 cycles was run. Researchers report that a template-switch adaptor with 12 random nucleotides tagged each cDNA molecule. TCRdb processed the 5' RACE reads anew with MiXCR; each CDR3 protein has one entry. The sample records about 1.6 million distinct CDR3 sequences, roughly 30% being singletons. Sequencing was done on a sample of blood. The TCR originated in a woman younger than 45 in good health.

CDR3 DNA sequence: TGCAGTGCTAGGGGAGGGGCGACAGATACGCAGTATTTT. Amino acids: CSARGGATDTQYF. The J gene is TRBJ2-3, the V gene TRBV20-1; 7 nucleotides line up with TRBD2. The CDR3 is 13 amino acids. J lost 3 bases, V lost 3 bases, and 3 bases had no gene match. The V gene's germline CDR1 is DFQATT and CDR2 SNEGSKA (reference sequence).